The next 31 T cell receptor beta chains were all read from a single sample in a study of blood T cell repertoires in COVID-19. Generated by immunoSEQ multiplex PCR, the TCRdb table keeps only in-frame clones and is missing some. The repertoire holds 200,000 or so clones, more than 80% seen once, with 1.8% in the top ten. The sequencing input was PBMCs or T cells enriched from blood (not recorded which). The receptors were gathered from a man aged 60-69 years who had recovered from COVID-19.

V usage is TRBV9 and J usage is TRBJ2-1, with D maybe TRBD1 (5 bases). The CDR3 covers 15 residues. Germline V gene lookup returns CDR1 SGDLS and CDR2 YYNGEE. Trimming took 4 bases from V and 9 from J, leaving 20 bases between them. CDR3 sequence (DNA): TGTGCCAGCAGCCCACAGGACCACCCTGGAAGTGAGCAGTTCTTC. As protein: CASSPQDHPGSEQFF.

V is TRBV7-3 and J is TRBJ1-5, with TRBD1 matching 7 bases. Germline V gives CDR1 SGHTA, CDR2 FQGTGA. Trimming cost V 5 bases and J 7 bases; bases outside gene matches: 17. The CDR3 has 17 amino acids. This CDR3 reads CASSVRDRGVAGQPQHF. The CDR3 DNA reads TGTGCCAGCAGCGTCCGGGACAGAGGCGTCGCGGGCCAGCCCCAGCATTTT.

The CDR3: CASRVAGSTGELFF. The DNA for the CDR3 is TGTGCCAGCAGAGTAGCGGGGAGCACCGGGGAGCTGTTTTTT. The rearrangement joins TRBV6-5 to TRBJ2-2, with 8 bases identical to TRBD2. The V gene's germline CDR1 is MNHEY and CDR2 SVGAGI. The J segment lost 4 bases and the V segment lost 6 bases, leaving 4 bases of the junction unmatched. CDR3 length equals 14 residues.

The genes are TRBV5-1 and TRBJ1-1; the match to TRBD1 covers 8 bases. Trimming removed 4 bases from V and 4 bases from J; junction bases left unmatched: 18. Germline V gives CDR1 SGHRS, CDR2 YFSETQ. The CDR3 extends over 18 amino acids. For the CDR3, the DNA is TGCGCCAGCAGCGGCCTGGGGGCAGGGGGCGCCCCGGGCACTGAAGCTTTCTTT. Protein: CASSGLGAGGAPGTEAFF.

V and J are TRBV5-1 and TRBJ2-2; TRBD1 is a possible D gene (6 bases). Looked up from germline, CDR1 is SGHRS and CDR2 is YFSETQ. V was cut by 4 bases and J by 3 bases, with 13 bases left in between. The CDR3 sequence is 15 residues long. The CDR3 DNA reads as TGCGCCAGCAGCGTTCTAAAGGGGGACACCGGGGAGCTGTTTTTT. Amino acids: CASSVLKGDTGELFF.

The rearrangement links TRBV19 to TRBJ1-1; no definite D call. The V gene's germline CDR1 is LNHDA and CDR2 SQIVND (reference sequence). With 4 bases removed from V and 7 bases from J, the gap between germline ends came to 16 bases. This CDR3 region has 14 residues. CDR3 residues: CASSTPGGSSEAFF. For the CDR3, the DNA is TGTGCCAGTAGTACCCCCGGAGGGAGCAGTGAAGCTTTCTTT.

The V call is TRBV24-1, the J call TRBJ2-7; 9 positions agree with TRBD1. Germline CDR1 is KGHDR and CDR2 is SFDVKD. This CDR3 region has 15 residues. V trimming: 3 bases; J trimming: 5 bases; junction bases outside the gene matches: 7. Written as DNA, the CDR3 is TGTGCCACCAGTGATACACAGGGGGCTGGGGACGAGCAGTACTTC. This encodes CATSDTQGAGDEQYF.

The chain is built from TRBV24-1 and TRBJ2-6; possible D gene TRBD1, 6 bases. Trimming cost V 4 bases and J 1 base, with 7 bases left between them. The germline CDR1 and CDR2 sequences are KGHDR and SFDVKD. The CDR3 length is 15 residues. DNA for the CDR3: TGTGCCACCAGTGACAGGGGATCTGGGGCCAACGTCCTGACTTTC. Protein sequence: CATSDRGSGANVLTF.

The chain employs TRBV19 and TRBJ1-2; D possibly corresponds to TRBD1 (5 bases). The CDR3 covers 14 residues. V gave up 1 base and J gave up 4 bases, with 10 bases separating them. Germline V gene lookup returns CDR1 LNHDA and CDR2 SQIVND (reference sequence). This CDR3 reads CASSIGQGGYGYTF. DNA of the CDR3: TGTGCCAGTAGTATAGGGCAGGGTGGCTATGGCTACACCTTC.

This chain connects TRBV7-9 to TRBJ2-1; weak D call: TRBD2 (7 bases). This CDR3 contains 15 residues. Per the germline V gene, CDR1 is SEHNR and CDR2 is FQNEAQ (reference sequence). V lost 4 bases, J lost 2 bases, and 12 bases lay in between. The CDR3 DNA reads as TGTGCCAGCAGCTCAGGGGAGGGCACCTACAATGAGCAGTTCTTC. Translating it yields CASSSGEGTYNEQFF.

The chain couples TRBV14 to TRBJ2-1; 11 positions match TRBD2. The V segment lost 5 bases and the J segment 4 bases; nucleotides outside the gene matches: 7. Per the germline V gene, CDR1 is SGHDN and CDR2 is FVKESK. The CDR3 has 16 amino acids. The CDR3 region has the DNA TGTGCCAGCAGCGACAAGACTAGCGGGACTTACAATGAGCAGTTCTTC. It codes for CASSDKTSGTYNEQFF.

The chain uses TRBV19 and TRBJ1-4, with 8 bases lining up with TRBD1. This CDR3 has 15 amino acids. V lost 4 bases to trimming and J lost 7 bases; unmatched junction nucleotides: 8. The V gene's germline CDR1 is LNHDA and CDR2 SQIVND (reference sequence). DNA for the CDR3: TGTGCCAGTAGTACAGGACAGGGCAGGAGTGAAAAACTGTTTTTT. Translating it yields CASSTGQGRSEKLFF.

The chain combines TRBV9 with TRBJ1-3; D possibly corresponds to TRBD1 (5 bases). V lost 3 bases to trimming and J lost 2 bases, with 12 bases between them. The CDR3 is 15 amino acids. Germline CDR1 is SGDLS and CDR2 is YYNGEE. The DNA for the CDR3 is TGTGCCAGCAGCGCCGGATGGGGCCCTGGAAACACCATATATTTT. Its translation is CASSAGWGPGNTIYF.

The chain couples TRBV6-5 to TRBJ1-1, with D tentatively TRBD1 (6 bases). The V and J ends lost 5 bases and 1 base respectively, with 14 bases between them. Germline V gene sequence: CDR1 MNHEY, CDR2 SVGAGI. The length of the CDR3 is 15 residues. CDR3 sequence reads: CASSQMWGQNTEAFF. Here the CDR3 DNA reads TGTGCCAGCAGTCAGATGTGGGGACAGAACACTGAAGCTTTCTTT.

The chain joins TRBV15 to TRBJ2-1, with 11 positions matching TRBD2. The V and J ends lost 0 bases and 1 base, in that order; junction bases with no gene match: 5. The CDR3 has 18 amino acids. Germline values: CDR1 LNHNV, CDR2 YYDKDF (reference sequence). In nucleotides, the CDR3 is TGTGCCACCAGCAGAGATTCTAGCGGGGGGCCTTCCTACAATGAGCAGTTCTTC. Amino acid sequence: CATSRDSSGGPSYNEQFF.

This chain joins TRBV7-8 and TRBJ2-1, with D tentatively TRBD2 (5 bases). Trimming removed 2 bases at V and 0 bases at J, with 14 bases between. CDR3 length equals 17 residues. Germline loops: CDR1 SGHVS, CDR2 FQNEAQ. Written as DNA, the CDR3 is TGTGCCAGCAGCTTACGGAGCGGCTGGAGCTCCTACAATGAGCAGTTCTTC. Its protein product is CASSLRSGWSSYNEQFF.

The rearrangement uses TRBV9 and TRBJ2-6, with 9 bases lining up with TRBD1. V trimming: 4 bases; J trimming: 3 bases; junction bases outside the gene matches: 5. The CDR3 runs 16 residues. In germline, CDR1 is SGDLS, CDR2 YYNGEE. The CDR3 here is CASSPGTGNGANVLTF. The CDR3 DNA reads TGTGCCAGCAGCCCGGGGACAGGGAATGGGGCCAACGTCCTGACTTTC.

J is TRBJ2-7 and V is TRBV11-3; D is perhaps TRBD1 (5 bases). Looked up from germline, CDR1 is SGHNT and CDR2 is YENEEA. V was trimmed by 7 bases and J by 5 bases, leaving 12 bases between them. The CDR3 has 12 residues. The CDR3 loop reads CASTVKGNEQYF. The CDR3 DNA sequence: TGTGCCAGCACCGTGAAGGGGAACGAGCAGTACTTC.

The genes are TRBV4-2 and TRBJ2-4, with 8 positions matching TRBD1. This CDR3 has 15 amino acids. Germline CDR1 LGHNA, CDR2 YNFKEQ. Losses at the gene ends were 2 bases for V and 5 bases for J; bases not matched to a gene: 5. The CDR3 sequence is CASSQRGQEENIQYF. CDR3 bases: TGTGCCAGCAGCCAAAGGGGACAGGAAGAAAACATTCAGTACTTC.

This sequence joins TRBV7-9 and TRBJ2-1; the match to TRBD2 covers 7 bases. The CDR3 loop spans 16 amino acids. V was pared by 6 bases and J by 1 base, with 9 bases of the junction left unmatched. Germline CDR1 reads SEHNR; CDR2 reads FQNEAQ (reference sequence). For the CDR3, the DNA is TGTGCCAGCAGTAACCGCGGGGGATCTTCCTACAATGAGCAGTTCTTC. This translates into CASSNRGGSSYNEQFF.

This clone was observed many times. The chain uses TRBV2 and TRBJ1-2; the match to TRBD1 covers 8 bases. Germline V gives CDR1 SNHLY, CDR2 FYNNEI. Germline trimming cut 7 bases from V and 4 bases from J; bases unmatched to any gene: 14. This CDR3 has 16 residues. The CDR3 sequence is CASMAQGAGAIYGYTF. DNA of the CDR3: TGTGCCAGCATGGCGCAGGGGGCCGGGGCTATCTATGGCTACACCTTC.

The chain employs TRBV11-2 and TRBJ2-1; TRBD2 agrees at 12 bases. Germline CDR1 reads SGHAT; CDR2 reads FQNNGV. Trimming removed 3 bases from V and 4 bases from J; junction bases left unmatched: 4. This CDR3 has 16 residues. The CDR3 DNA reads as TGTGCCAGCAGCTTCCTAGCGGGGGGGAAATACAATGAGCAGTTCTTC. It encodes CASSFLAGGKYNEQFF.

The V call is TRBV2, the J call TRBJ2-7; 7 bases line up with TRBD2. Unmatched junction bases numbered 8, after V lost 5 bases and J lost 4 bases. Germline V CDR1 and CDR2: SNHLY, FYNNEI. The CDR3 is 14 residues long. The CDR3 DNA follows: TGTGCCAGCAGTATTCCTAGGGGAGGGTACGAGCAGTACTTC. Amino acid sequence: CASSIPRGGYEQYF. Looking up the rest from reference TRBV2 and TRBJ2-7 gives the full variable domain: EPEVTQTPSHQVTQMGQEVILRCVPISNHLYFYWYRQILGQKVEFLVSFYNNEISEKSEIFDDQFSVERPDGSNFTLKIRSTKLEDSAMYFCASSIPRGGYEQYFGPGTRLTVT.

The chain employs TRBV20-1 and TRBJ1-1, with TRBD1 matching 7 bases. Germline V lookup: CDR1 DFQATT, CDR2 SNEGSKA (reference sequence). J was trimmed by 6 bases and V by 3 bases; bases with no gene match: 4. This CDR3 spans 12 amino acids. The CDR3 DNA follows: TGCAGTGCTAGTCAGGGGGGCCCTGAAGCTTTCTTT. Protein sequence: CSASQGGPEAFF.

The rearrangement uses TRBV6-5 and TRBJ1-2, with D uncertain. This CDR3 region has 14 residues. Deletions cut 6 bases from V and 2 bases from J, with 13 bases between. The germline CDR1 and CDR2 sequences are MNHEY and SVGAGI. This CDR3 is CASSSRQANYGYTF. The CDR3 bases are TGTGCCAGCAGCAGCCGGCAGGCGAACTATGGCTACACCTTC.

This chain connects TRBV5-4 to TRBJ2-5; 7 bases line up with TRBD1. The CDR3 totals 14 residues. Per germline, CDR1 SGHNT and CDR2 YYREEE (reference sequence). The V and J ends lost 5 bases and 2 bases, in that order; junction bases with no gene match: 6. CDR3 DNA sequence: TGTGCCAGCAGACAGGGGCCTATTCAAGAGACCCAGTACTTC. The encoded protein is CASRQGPIQETQYF.

There are a few counts of this clone. This chain joins TRBV5-1 and TRBJ2-1, with 8 bases lining up with TRBD1. From germline, CDR1 is SGHRS and CDR2 YFSETQ. The CDR3 runs to 16 residues. V gave up 4 bases and J gave up 5 bases; unmatched junction bases: 11. The CDR3 loop reads CASSLSPGQANNEQFF. Written as DNA, the CDR3 is TGCGCCAGCAGCCTGTCGCCGGGACAGGCTAACAATGAGCAGTTCTTC.

V is TRBV2 and J is TRBJ1-2; 7 bases are a match to TRBD1. With V trimmed by 5 bases and J by 6 bases, 6 bases remained unmatched. The CDR3 covers 13 residues. The germline V gene has CDR1 SNHLY and CDR2 FYNNEI. The CDR3 DNA sequence: TGTGCCAGCAGTCGGGACAGAGATGATGGCTACACCTTC. Residues: CASSRDRDDGYTF.

Here the CDR3 DNA reads TGTGCCAGCAGATTGGGACACGGGGATGGCTACACCTTC. It is translated as CASRLGHGDGYTF. The J gene is TRBJ1-2, the V gene TRBV12-3 or TRBV12-4, with D possibly TRBD1 on 6 matching bases. V gave up 6 bases and J gave up 6 bases, with 14 bases separating them. This CDR3 comprises 13 residues.

CDR3 sequence: CASSDRSRGDRSEQFF. In nucleotides, the CDR3 is TGCGCCAGCAGTGATAGGTCCCGGGGAGACCGTAGTGAGCAGTTCTTC. The chain links TRBV10-1 to TRBJ2-1; possible D gene TRBD2, 5 bases. Trimming left V 3 bases short and J 9 bases short, with 21 bases between. The CDR3 runs 16 residues. Germline V lookup: CDR1 WNHNN, CDR2 SYGVQD (reference sequence).

This clone was detected only a few times. J is TRBJ1-2 and V is TRBV2, with D maybe TRBD1 (5 bases). V lost 0 bases and J 5 bases, leaving 10 bases between the germline ends. This CDR3 is built from 14 residues. Per the germline V gene, CDR1 is SNHLY and CDR2 is FYNNEI. CDR3: CASSEALAGYGYTF. The CDR3 DNA is TGTGCCAGCAGTGAAGCGCTTGCAGGGTATGGCTACACCTTC.